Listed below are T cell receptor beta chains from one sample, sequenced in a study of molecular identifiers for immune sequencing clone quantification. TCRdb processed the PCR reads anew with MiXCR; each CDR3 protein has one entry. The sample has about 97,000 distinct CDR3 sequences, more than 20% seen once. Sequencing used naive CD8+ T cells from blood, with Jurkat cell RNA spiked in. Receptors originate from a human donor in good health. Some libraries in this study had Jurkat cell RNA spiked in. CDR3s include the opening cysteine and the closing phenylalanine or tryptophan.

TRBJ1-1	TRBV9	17	CASSAPGVGVWDTEAFF
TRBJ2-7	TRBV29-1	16	CSVEEAATLTTYEQYF
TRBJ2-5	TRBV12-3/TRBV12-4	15	CASRPGTGVQETQYF
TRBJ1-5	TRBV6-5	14	CASSSGQGWQPQHF
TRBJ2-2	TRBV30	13	CAWSASIGGELFF
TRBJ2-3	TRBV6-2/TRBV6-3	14	CASSYSAPGATQYF
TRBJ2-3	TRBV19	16	CASSILSGAVPDTQYF
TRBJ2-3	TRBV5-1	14	CASSHMDNTDTQYF
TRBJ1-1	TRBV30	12	CAWSLENTEAFF
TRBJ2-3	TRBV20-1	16	CSASDQDREFEDTQYF
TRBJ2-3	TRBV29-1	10	CSVVSHTQYF
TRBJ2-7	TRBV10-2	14	CASTQTEFSYEQYF
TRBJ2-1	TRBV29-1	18	CSVLWYLTSGRAGNEQFF
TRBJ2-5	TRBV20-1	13	CSARTRGEVTQYF
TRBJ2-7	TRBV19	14	CASSTGNWRDEQYF
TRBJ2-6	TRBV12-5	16	CASGFEVYGQPNVLTF
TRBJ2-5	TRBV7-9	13	CASKSGPQETQYF
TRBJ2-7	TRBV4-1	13	CASSLFAGYEQYF
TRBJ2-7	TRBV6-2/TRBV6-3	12	CASSSDNYEQYF
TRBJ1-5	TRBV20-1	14	CSARAQDWDQPQHF
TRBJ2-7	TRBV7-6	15	CASSLWGATVNEQYF
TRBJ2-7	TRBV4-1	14	CASSQDRGSYEQYF
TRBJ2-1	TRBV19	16	CASSISHYPGYNEQFF
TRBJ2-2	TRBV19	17	CASSRTSGGAHTGELFF
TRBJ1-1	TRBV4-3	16	CASSRGDRGLRTEAFF
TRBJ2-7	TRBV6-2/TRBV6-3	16	CASSRLAGEYSYEQYF
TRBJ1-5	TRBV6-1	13	CASSDWGLQPQHF
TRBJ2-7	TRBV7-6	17	CASSLESLSGPTYEQYF